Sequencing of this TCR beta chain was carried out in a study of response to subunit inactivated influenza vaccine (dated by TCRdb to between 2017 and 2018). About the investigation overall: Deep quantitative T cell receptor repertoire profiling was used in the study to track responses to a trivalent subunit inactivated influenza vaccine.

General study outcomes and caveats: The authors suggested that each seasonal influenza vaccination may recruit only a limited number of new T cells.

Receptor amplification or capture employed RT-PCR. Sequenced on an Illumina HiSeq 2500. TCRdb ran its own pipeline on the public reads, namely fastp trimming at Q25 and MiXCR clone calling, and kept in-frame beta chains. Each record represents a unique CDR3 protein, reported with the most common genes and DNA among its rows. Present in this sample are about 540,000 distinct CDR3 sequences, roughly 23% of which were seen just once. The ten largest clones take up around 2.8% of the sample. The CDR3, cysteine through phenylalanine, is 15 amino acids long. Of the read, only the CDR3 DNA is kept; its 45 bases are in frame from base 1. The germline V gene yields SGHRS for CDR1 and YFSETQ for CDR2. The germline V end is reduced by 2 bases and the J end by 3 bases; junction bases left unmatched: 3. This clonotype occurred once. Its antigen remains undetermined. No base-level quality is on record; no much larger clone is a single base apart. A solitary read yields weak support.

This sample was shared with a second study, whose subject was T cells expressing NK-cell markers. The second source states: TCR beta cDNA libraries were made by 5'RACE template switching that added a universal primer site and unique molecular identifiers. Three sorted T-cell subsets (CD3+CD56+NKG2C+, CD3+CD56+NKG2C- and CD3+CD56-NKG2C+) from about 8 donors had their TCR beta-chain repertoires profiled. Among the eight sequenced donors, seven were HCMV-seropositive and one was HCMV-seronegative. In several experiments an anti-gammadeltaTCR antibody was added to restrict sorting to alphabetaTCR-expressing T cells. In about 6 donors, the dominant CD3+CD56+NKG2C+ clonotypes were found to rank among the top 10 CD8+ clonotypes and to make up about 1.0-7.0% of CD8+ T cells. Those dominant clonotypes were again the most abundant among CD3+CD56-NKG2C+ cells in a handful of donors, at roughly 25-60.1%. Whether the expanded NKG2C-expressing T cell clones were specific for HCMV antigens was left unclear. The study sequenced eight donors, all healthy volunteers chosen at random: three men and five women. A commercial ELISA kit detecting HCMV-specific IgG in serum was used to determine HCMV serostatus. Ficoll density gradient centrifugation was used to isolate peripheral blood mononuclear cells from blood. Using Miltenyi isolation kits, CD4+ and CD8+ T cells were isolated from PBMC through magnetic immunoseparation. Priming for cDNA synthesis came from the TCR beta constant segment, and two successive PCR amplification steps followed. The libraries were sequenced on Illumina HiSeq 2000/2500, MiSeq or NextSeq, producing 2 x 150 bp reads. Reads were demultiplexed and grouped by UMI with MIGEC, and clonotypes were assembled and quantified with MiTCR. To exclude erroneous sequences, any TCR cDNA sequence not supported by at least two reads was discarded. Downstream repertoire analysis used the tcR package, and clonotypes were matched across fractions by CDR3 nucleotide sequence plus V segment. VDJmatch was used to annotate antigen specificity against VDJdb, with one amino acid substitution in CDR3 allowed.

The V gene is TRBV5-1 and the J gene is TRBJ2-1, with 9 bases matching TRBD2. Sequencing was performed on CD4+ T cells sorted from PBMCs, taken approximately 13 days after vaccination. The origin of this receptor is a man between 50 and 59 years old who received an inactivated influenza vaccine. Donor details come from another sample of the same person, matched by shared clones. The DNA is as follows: TGCGCCAGCAGCTTCTCTAGCGGGAACTACAATGAGCAGTTCTTC. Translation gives CASSFSSGNYNEQFF.